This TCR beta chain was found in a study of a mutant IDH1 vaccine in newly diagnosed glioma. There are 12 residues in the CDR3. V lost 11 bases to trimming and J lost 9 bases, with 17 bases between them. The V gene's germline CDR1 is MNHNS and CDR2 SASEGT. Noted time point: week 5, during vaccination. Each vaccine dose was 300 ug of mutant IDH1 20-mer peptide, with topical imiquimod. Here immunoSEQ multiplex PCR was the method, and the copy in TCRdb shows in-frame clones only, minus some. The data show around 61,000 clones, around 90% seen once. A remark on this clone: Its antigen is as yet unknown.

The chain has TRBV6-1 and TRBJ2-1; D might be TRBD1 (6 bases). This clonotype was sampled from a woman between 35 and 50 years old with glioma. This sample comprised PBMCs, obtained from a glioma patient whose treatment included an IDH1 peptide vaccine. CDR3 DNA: TGTGCCTCCTCAGGGGTCTCGACTGAGCAGTTCTTC. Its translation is CASSGVSTEQFF.